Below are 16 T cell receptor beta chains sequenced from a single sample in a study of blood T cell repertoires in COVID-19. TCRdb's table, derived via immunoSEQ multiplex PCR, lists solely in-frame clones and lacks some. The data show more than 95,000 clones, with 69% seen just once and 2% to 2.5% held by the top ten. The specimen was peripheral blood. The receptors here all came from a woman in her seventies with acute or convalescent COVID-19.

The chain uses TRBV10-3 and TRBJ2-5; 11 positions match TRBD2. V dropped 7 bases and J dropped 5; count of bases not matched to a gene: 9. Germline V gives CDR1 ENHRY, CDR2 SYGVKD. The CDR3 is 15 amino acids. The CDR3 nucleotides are TGTGCCATCATGGATAGCGGGGGGGCCCGGGAGACCCAGTACTTC. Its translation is CAIMDSGGARETQYF.

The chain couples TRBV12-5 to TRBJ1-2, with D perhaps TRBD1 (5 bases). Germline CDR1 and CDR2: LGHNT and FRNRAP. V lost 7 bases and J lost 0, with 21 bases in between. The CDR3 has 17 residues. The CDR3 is CASVQQVASSTNYGYTF. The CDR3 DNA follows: TGTGCTAGTGTCCAACAGGTCGCTTCCTCCACTAACTATGGCTACACCTTC.

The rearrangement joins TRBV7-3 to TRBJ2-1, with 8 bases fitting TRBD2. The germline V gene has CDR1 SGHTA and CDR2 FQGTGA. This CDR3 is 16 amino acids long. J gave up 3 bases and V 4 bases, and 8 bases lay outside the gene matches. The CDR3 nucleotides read TGTGCCAGCAGCTGGGCGGGACTAGGCAGCTACAATGAGCAGTTCTTC. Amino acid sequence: CASSWAGLGSYNEQFF.

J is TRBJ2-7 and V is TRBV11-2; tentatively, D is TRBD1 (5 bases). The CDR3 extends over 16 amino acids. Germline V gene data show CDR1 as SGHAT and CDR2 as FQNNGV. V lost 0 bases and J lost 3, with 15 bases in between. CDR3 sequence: CASSLEWAGRGYEQYF. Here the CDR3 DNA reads TGTGCCAGCAGCTTAGAGTGGGCAGGGCGAGGCTACGAGCAGTACTTC. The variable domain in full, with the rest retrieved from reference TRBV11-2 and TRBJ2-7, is EAGVAQSPRYKIIEKRQSVAFWCNPISGHATLYWYQQILGQGPKLLIQFQNNGVVDDSQLPKDRFSAERLKGVDSTLKIQPAKLEDSAVYLCASSLEWAGRGYEQYFGPGTRLTVT.

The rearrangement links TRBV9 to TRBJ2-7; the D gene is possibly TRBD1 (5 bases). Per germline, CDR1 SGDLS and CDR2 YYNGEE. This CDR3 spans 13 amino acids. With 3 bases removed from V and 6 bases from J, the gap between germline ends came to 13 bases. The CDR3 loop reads CASSGQLGAEQYF. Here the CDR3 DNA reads TGTGCCAGCAGCGGACAGTTAGGGGCCGAGCAGTACTTC.

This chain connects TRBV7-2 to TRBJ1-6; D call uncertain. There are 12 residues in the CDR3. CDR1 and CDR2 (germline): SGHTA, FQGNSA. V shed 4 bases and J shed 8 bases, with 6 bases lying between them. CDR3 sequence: CASSSQHSPLHF. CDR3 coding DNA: TGTGCCAGCAGCTCACAGCATTCACCCCTCCACTTT.

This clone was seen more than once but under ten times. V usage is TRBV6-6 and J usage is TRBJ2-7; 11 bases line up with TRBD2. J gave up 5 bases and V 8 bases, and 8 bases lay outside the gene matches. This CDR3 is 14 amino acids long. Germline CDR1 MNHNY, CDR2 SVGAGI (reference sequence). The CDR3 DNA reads TGTGCCAGCCGTGATAGCGGGAGGGGACACGAGCAGTACTTC. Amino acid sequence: CASRDSGRGHEQYF.

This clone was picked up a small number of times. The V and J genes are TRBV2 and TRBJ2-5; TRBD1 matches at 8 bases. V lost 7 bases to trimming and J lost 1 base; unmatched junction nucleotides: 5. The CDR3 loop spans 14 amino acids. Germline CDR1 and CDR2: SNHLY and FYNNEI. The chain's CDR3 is CASTKQGVQETQYF. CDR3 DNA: TGTGCCAGCACCAAACAGGGGGTCCAAGAGACCCAGTACTTC.

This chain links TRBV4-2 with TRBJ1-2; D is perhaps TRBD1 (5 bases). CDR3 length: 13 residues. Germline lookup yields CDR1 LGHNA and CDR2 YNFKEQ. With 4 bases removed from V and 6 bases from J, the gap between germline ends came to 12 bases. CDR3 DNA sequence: TGTGCCAGCAGCCCCATTGGGGCGGATGGCTACACCTTC. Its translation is CASSPIGADGYTF.

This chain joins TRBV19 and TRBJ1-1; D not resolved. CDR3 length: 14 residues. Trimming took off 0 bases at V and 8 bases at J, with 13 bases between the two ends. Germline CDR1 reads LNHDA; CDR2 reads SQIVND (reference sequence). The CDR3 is CASSIDPRGGEAFF. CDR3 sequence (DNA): TGTGCCAGTAGTATAGATCCCCGGGGAGGGGAAGCTTTCTTT.

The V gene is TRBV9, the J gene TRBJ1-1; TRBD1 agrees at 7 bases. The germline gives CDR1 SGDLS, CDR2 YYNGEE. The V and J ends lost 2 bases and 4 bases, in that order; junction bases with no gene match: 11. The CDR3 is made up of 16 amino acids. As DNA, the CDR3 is TGTGCCAGCAGCGTGGTCCACAGGGGTGGAAGCACTGAAGCTTTCTTT. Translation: CASSVVHRGGSTEAFF.

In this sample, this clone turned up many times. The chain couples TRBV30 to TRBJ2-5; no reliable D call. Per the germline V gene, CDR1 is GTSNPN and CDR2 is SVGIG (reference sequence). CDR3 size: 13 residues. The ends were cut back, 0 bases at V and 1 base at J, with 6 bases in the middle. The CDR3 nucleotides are TGTGCCTGGAGTGTAAATATCCAAGAGACCCAGTACTTC. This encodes CAWSVNIQETQYF.

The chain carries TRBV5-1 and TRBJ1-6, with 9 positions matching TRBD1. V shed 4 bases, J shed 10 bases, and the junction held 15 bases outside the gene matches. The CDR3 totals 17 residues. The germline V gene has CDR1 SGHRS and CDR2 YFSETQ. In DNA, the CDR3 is TGCGCCAGCAGCGCCTATCCGGGACAGGGAATTGGGTCACCCCTCCACTTT. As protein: CASSAYPGQGIGSPLHF.

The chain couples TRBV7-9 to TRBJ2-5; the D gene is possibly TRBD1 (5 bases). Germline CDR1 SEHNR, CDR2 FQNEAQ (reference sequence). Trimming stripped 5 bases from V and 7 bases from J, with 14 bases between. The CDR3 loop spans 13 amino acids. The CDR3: CASSPQGFGTQYF. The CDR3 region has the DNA TGTGCCAGCAGCCCGCAGGGCTTTGGGACCCAGTACTTC. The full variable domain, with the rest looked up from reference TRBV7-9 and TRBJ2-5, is DTGVSQNPRHKITKRGQNVTFRCDPISEHNRLYWYRQTLGQGPEFLTYFQNEAQLEKSRLLSDRFSAERPKGSFSTLEIQRTEQGDSAMYLCASSPQGFGTQYFGPGTRLLVL.

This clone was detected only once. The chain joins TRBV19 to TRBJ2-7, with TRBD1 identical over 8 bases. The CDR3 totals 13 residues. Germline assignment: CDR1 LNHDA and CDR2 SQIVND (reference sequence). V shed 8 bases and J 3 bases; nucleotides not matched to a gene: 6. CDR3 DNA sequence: TGTGCCAGTGGACAGGGTAGGCTCTACGAGCAGTACTTC. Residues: CASGQGRLYEQYF.

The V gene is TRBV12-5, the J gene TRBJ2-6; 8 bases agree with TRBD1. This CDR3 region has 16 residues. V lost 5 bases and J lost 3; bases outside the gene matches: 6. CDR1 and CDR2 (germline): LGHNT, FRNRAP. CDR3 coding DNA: TGTGCTAGTGGTCTAGGACAGGGCGTTGGGGCCAACGTCCTGACTTTC. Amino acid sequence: CASGLGQGVGANVLTF.